This TCR beta chain stems from a study of OX40 agonist ivuxolimab in advanced cancers. As for the study in general: With a range of roughly 23 to 85, age averaged approximately 54 years, and 65% to 90% were male. Study results and caveats: Among the lowest peripheral clonal expansion occurred in 0.1-3.0 mg/kg partial responders.

Patients were ineligible given autoimmune disease history or systemic immunosuppression. The data were produced by immunoSEQ multiplex PCR, yet TCRdb's version contains in-frame clones alone and is incomplete. The profile covers about 65,000 clones, with roughly nine tenths appearing a single time and around 1.1% taken by the ten largest. Regarding this clone: The antigen remains unidentified.

V gave up 1 base and J gave up 3 bases, with 12 bases separating them. The V gene's germline CDR1 is MGHDK and CDR2 SYGVNS. This CDR3 contains 15 residues. The sequences come from CD4+ or CD8+ T cells sorted from blood, collected in a trial of the OX40 agonist ivuxolimab. The rearrangement links TRBV25-1 to TRBJ1-2, with D maybe TRBD1 (5 bases). This clonotype originated in an adult with an advanced solid tumor such as melanoma, head and neck, liver or kidney cancer. The CDR3 sequence: CASSEWGGGDYGYTF. The CDR3 bases are TGTGCCAGCAGTGAATGGGGCGGGGGGGACTATGGCTACACCTTC.